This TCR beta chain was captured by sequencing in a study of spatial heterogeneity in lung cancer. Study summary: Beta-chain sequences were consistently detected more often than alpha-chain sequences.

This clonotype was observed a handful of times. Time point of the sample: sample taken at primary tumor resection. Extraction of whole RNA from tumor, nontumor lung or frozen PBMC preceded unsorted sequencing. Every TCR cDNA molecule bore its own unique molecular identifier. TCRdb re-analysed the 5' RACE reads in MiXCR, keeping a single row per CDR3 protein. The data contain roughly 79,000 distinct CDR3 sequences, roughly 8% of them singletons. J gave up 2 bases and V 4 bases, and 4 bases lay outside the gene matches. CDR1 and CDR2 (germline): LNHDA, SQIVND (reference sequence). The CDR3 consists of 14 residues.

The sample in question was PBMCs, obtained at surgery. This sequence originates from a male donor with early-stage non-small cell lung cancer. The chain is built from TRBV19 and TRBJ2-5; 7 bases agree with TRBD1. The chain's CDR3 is CASSTGQIQETQYF. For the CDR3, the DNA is TGTGCCAGTAGTACGGGACAGATACAAGAGACCCAGTACTTC.